Here is one T cell receptor beta chain with its context. The method was immunoSEQ multiplex PCR; TCRdb's version includes in-frame clones alone and lacks a portion of them. The sample gives hundreds of thousands of clones, around four fifths of which show up once; about 2.3% is in the top ten. The sample originates from a study of blood T cell repertoires in COVID-19. Study information: The United States, Italy and Spain were the sources of the acute and convalescent COVID-19 samples.

Germline V gives CDR1 MDHEN, CDR2 SYDVKM. This CDR3 is 15 amino acids long. Trimming stripped 3 bases from V and 4 bases from J, with 10 bases between. Sequenced: peripheral blood. The receptor was isolated from a middle-aged woman with active or convalescent COVID-19. This sequence joins TRBV28 and TRBJ1-6; the D is unclear. The chain's CDR3 is CASSFSGSYNSPLHF. DNA of the CDR3: TGTGCCAGCAGTTTCTCCGGTTCTTATAATTCACCCCTCCACTTT.